A single sample is the source of the 32 T cell receptor beta chains below, sequenced in a study of cytomegalovirus exposure and HLA in healthy donors. Profiling relied on immunoSEQ multiplex PCR, and the TCRdb table lists in-frame clones only, not all of them. The sample has some 150,000 clones, 75% to 90% seen once. The sequenced material came from PBMCs. These receptors were taken from a young woman in good health and CMV-seropositive.

This rearrangement joins TRBV9 to TRBJ2-3, with a possible D match to TRBD1 (5 bases). Germline V gene lookup returns CDR1 SGDLS and CDR2 YYNGEE. The germline V and J ends were trimmed by 3 bases and 2 bases, with 13 bases remaining between them. The length of the CDR3 is 15 residues. The CDR3 DNA follows: TGTGCCAGCAGCGATTGGGCCAGGGACACAGATACGCAGTATTTT. Its translation: CASSDWARDTDTQYF.

The chain employs TRBV28 and TRBJ1-2; 10 bases line up with TRBD1. CDR1 is MDHEN and CDR2 is SYDVKM in the germline V gene. This CDR3 spans 14 amino acids. Losses at the gene ends were 4 bases for V and 8 bases for J; bases not matched to a gene: 7. The CDR3 DNA reads as TGTGCCAGCAGTTCCGGACAGGGGGTAGACGGCTACACCTTC. It yields the protein CASSSGQGVDGYTF.

This chain connects TRBV7-3 to TRBJ2-5; 8 nucleotides agree with TRBD1. The germline CDR1 and CDR2 sequences are SGHTA and FQGTGA. V shed 2 bases and J 1 base; nucleotides not matched to a gene: 3. This CDR3 has 15 amino acids. In nucleotides, the CDR3 is TGTGCCAGCAGCTTAGGACAGGGACGCCAAGAGACCCAGTACTTC. Residues: CASSLGQGRQETQYF.

V is TRBV21-1 and J is TRBJ1-1. TRBV21-1 is a known pseudogene. CDR3 length equals 14 residues. The CDR3 is CASSKGREDTEAFF. The CDR3 DNA follows: TGTGCCAGCAGCAAAGGCAGGGAGGACACTGAAGCTTTCTTT.

This chain connects TRBV28 to TRBJ1-2; D perhaps matches TRBD1 (6 bases). The V gene lost 6 bases and the J gene lost 2 bases, with 13 bases spanning the gap. Germline CDR1 reads MDHEN; CDR2 reads SYDVKM. CDR3 length equals 14 residues. CDR3 bases: TGTGCCAGCAGCGAAGCACAGGGCAACTATGGCTACACCTTC. Translating gives CASSEAQGNYGYTF.

This clone was detected a few times. One junction end disagrees with the germline gene, perhaps due to a read error. The chain carries TRBV2 and TRBJ2-3; possibly TRBD1 for D (6 bases). CDR1 and CDR2 from the germline V gene are SNHLY and FYNNEI. CDR3 length: 12 residues. DNA for the CDR3: TGTGCCAGCAGTGAGGATGGGGGCATCCGTGCATTT. This gives the protein CASSEDGGIRAF.

V is TRBV18 and J is TRBJ1-5; no definite D call. The V gene lost 2 bases and the J gene lost 2 bases, with 13 bases spanning the gap. Germline CDR1 and CDR2: KGHSH and LQKENI. This CDR3 is built from 16 residues. CDR3 region: CASSPGQAGGNQPQHF. The CDR3 DNA sequence: TGTGCCAGCTCACCAGGGCAGGCCGGTGGCAATCAGCCCCAGCATTTT. Full variable domain (remainder filled in from reference TRBV18 and TRBJ1-5): NAGVMQNPRHLVRRRGQEARLRCSPMKGHSHVYWYRQLPEEGLKFMVYLQKENIIDESGMPKERFSAEFPKEGPSILRIQQVVRGDSAAYFCASSPGQAGGNQPQHFGDGTRLSIL.

This chain joins TRBV27 and TRBJ2-7; 8 nucleotides align to TRBD1. The CDR3 covers 14 residues. CDR1 MNHEY and CDR2 SMNVEV come from the germline V gene (reference sequence). Trimming took 2 bases from V and 7 from J; bases not matched to a gene: 7. DNA for the CDR3: TGTGCCAGCAGTTTAAGGACAGGGCCGTGGGAGCAGTACTTC. Amino acid sequence: CASSLRTGPWEQYF.

The genes are TRBV14 and TRBJ2-7; TRBD1 aligns across 9 bases. The germline V gene has CDR1 SGHDN and CDR2 FVKESK. V dropped 5 bases and J dropped 5; count of bases not matched to a gene: 1. The CDR3 is 12 residues long. CDR3 sequence (DNA): TGTGCCAGCAGCAGGACAGGGGACGAGCAGTACTTC. Translated: CASSRTGDEQYF.

This clone was counted a few times. The chain joins TRBV6-6 to TRBJ1-2; 11 bases align to TRBD1. Germline lookup yields CDR1 MNHNY and CDR2 SVGAGI (reference sequence). CDR3 size: 15 residues. Unmatched junction bases numbered 10, after V lost 2 bases and J lost 11 bases. The CDR3 nucleotides are TGTGCCAGCAGTTACCCAGGACAGGGGGCAGACCGTTACACCTTC. This gives the protein CASSYPGQGADRYTF.

This chain links TRBV6-5 with TRBJ1-6; unclear D gene. The CDR3 runs to 12 residues. Germline assignment: CDR1 MNHEY and CDR2 SVGAGI. V was cut by 1 base and J by 9 bases, with 4 bases left in between. The CDR3 DNA follows: TGTGCCAGCAGTTACTTTAGTTCACCCCTCCACTTT. Residues: CASSYFSSPLHF.

This rearrangement joins TRBV15 to TRBJ2-2; possible D gene TRBD2, 5 bases. The CDR3 covers 14 residues. V shed 1 base and J shed 3 bases, with 6 bases lying between them. Germline assignment: CDR1 LNHNV and CDR2 YYDKDF (reference sequence). The CDR3 bases are TGTGCCACCAGCAGAGCCGGGGACACCGGGGAGCTGTTTTTT. Translation: CATSRAGDTGELFF.

The CDR3 DNA sequence: TGTGCCTGCCTAATTCCAGGGGGGTATGGCTACACCTTC. Its translation is CACLIPGGYGYTF. The chain recombines TRBV30 with TRBJ1-2; 7 bases are shared with TRBD1. In germline, CDR1 is GTSNPN, CDR2 SVGIG (reference sequence). The CDR3 loop spans 13 amino acids. The ends lost 6 bases at V and 5 bases at J; junction bases unmatched: 9.

The V call is TRBV14, the J call TRBJ1-3; D is unclear. This CDR3 is built from 17 residues. Germline-derived CDR1 and CDR2 are SGHDN and FVKESK. V lost 2 bases and J 0 bases, leaving 14 bases between the germline ends. The CDR3 region has the DNA TGTGCCAGCAGCCAAATACTACCGGGGAGCTCTGGAAACACCATATATTTT. It is translated as CASSQILPGSSGNTIYF.

The V call is TRBV28, the J call TRBJ1-6, with 9 bases lining up with TRBD1. Unmatched junction bases numbered 6, after V lost 6 bases and J lost 9 bases. Germline CDR1 is MDHEN and CDR2 is SYDVKM. The CDR3 is 14 residues long. CDR3 region: CASRYGTGLSPLHF. The CDR3 nucleotides are TGTGCCAGCAGATACGGGACAGGGCTTTCACCCCTCCACTTT.

V and J are TRBV5-1 and TRBJ2-2; 7 positions match TRBD1. The CDR3 has 16 residues. Trimming at V came to 3 bases and at J to 1 base, leaving 6 bases not matched to a gene. The germline CDR1 and CDR2 sequences are SGHRS and YFSETQ. The CDR3 DNA sequence: TGCGCCAGCAGCTCCGCCGGGACAGTGAACACCGGGGAGCTGTTTTTT. It specifies CASSSAGTVNTGELFF.

This clone has just one count. V and J are TRBV30 and TRBJ1-5, with no clear D. Germline lookup yields CDR1 GTSNPN and CDR2 SVGIG (reference sequence). V lost 3 bases and J lost 9, with 15 bases in between. There are 13 residues in the CDR3. The CDR3 loop is CAWSPQPAGPQHF. The DNA of the CDR3 is TGTGCCTGGAGCCCCCAGCCAGCGGGGCCCCAGCATTTT.

V gene TRBV7-2 combines with J gene TRBJ2-5; the match to TRBD2 covers 9 bases. This CDR3 has 15 amino acids. Germline CDR1 and CDR2: SGHTA and FQGNSA. J lost 3 bases, V lost 6 bases, and 8 bases had no gene match. DNA for the CDR3: TGTGCCAGCAGTTGGCTAGCGGGACCCAAAGAGACCCAGTACTTC. Encoded protein: CASSWLAGPKETQYF.

The rearrangement uses TRBV29-1 and TRBJ1-1; weak D call: TRBD1 (6 bases). CDR1 SQVTM and CDR2 ANQGSEA come from the germline V gene. The V end lost 0 bases, the J end lost 0 bases, and 17 bases lay between the germline ends. CDR3 length: 17 amino acids. DNA for the CDR3: TGCAGCGTTGAAGAATTGGGGGGGCTGAGGATGAACACTGAAGCTTTCTTT. Protein sequence: CSVEELGGLRMNTEAFF.

The chain joins TRBV5-5 to TRBJ2-1; TRBD1 aligns across 9 bases. Germline V gene sequence: CDR1 SGHKS, CDR2 YYEKEE (reference sequence). The CDR3 loop spans 16 amino acids. V shed 4 bases, J shed 4 bases, and the junction held 9 bases outside the gene matches. In DNA form, the CDR3 reads TGTGCCAGCAGCAACCGACAGGGGGGAAAGTACAATGAGCAGTTCTTC. Translated: CASSNRQGGKYNEQFF.

This chain links TRBV9 with TRBJ1-6; 11 bases line up with TRBD1. The CDR3 spans 17 residues. Trimming took 3 bases from V and 14 from J; bases not matched to a gene: 16. Germline CDR1 is SGDLS and CDR2 is YYNGEE. Here the CDR3 reads CASSAKSGQGAIGSLHF. Written as DNA, the CDR3 is TGTGCCAGCAGCGCAAAATCAGGACAGGGGGCAATTGGATCCCTCCACTTT.

This clone was seen ten or more times. The chain employs TRBV19 and TRBJ1-5, with 8 bases identical to TRBD1. The ends lost 1 base at V and 6 bases at J; junction bases unmatched: 5. The CDR3 covers 15 residues. Germline V lookup: CDR1 LNHDA, CDR2 SQIVND (reference sequence). The CDR3 protein is CASSIVSGGVQPQHF. The DNA for the CDR3 is TGTGCCAGTAGTATAGTGTCAGGGGGCGTTCAGCCCCAGCATTTT.

The chain employs TRBV19 and TRBJ2-7; 9 bases match TRBD2. CDR3 length: 18 amino acids. Unmatched junction bases numbered 20, after V lost 11 bases and J lost 0 bases. Germline V gives CDR1 LNHDA, CDR2 SQIVND (reference sequence). The CDR3 region is CASAPAGTSKGFSYEQYF. CDR3 DNA sequence: TGTGCCTCCGCCCCAGCCGGGACTAGCAAAGGGTTCTCCTACGAGCAGTACTTC.

This chain joins TRBV27 and TRBJ2-7; a weak D match, TRBD2 (6 bases). Trimming removed 2 bases at V and 4 bases at J, with 12 bases between. CDR3 length: 14 residues. Germline CDR1 is MNHEY and CDR2 is SMNVEV (reference sequence). The CDR3 sequence: CASSLNSGPYEQYF. In DNA form, the CDR3 reads TGTGCCAGCAGTTTAAATAGCGGACCGTACGAGCAGTACTTC.

J is TRBJ1-1 and V is TRBV13; TRBD1 might be the D (5 bases). V was shortened by 1 base and J by 4 bases, with 16 bases between the two germline ends. Germline V gene data show CDR1 as PRHDT and CDR2 as FYEKMQ (reference sequence). The CDR3 has 16 amino acids. CDR3 sequence: CASSLEPDSRGTEAFF. The CDR3, as DNA: TGTGCCAGCAGCTTAGAACCAGACAGTAGGGGCACTGAAGCTTTCTTT.

This clone was seen a handful of times. The chain uses TRBV2 and TRBJ1-5; 8 nucleotides line up with TRBD1. This CDR3 spans 15 amino acids. Trimming removed 6 bases from V and 0 bases from J; junction bases left unmatched: 4. Germline V gene sequence: CDR1 SNHLY, CDR2 FYNNEI. CDR3 protein: CASRPGGHSNQPQHF. In nucleotides, the CDR3 is TGTGCCAGCAGACCAGGGGGCCATAGCAATCAGCCCCAGCATTTT.

This clone has only one observation. The chain employs TRBV30 and TRBJ1-5; 7 bases align to TRBD1. Losses at the gene ends were 1 base for V and 5 bases for J; bases not matched to a gene: 8. Germline V gene data show CDR1 as GTSNPN and CDR2 as SVGIG (reference sequence). The CDR3 sequence is 15 residues long. CDR3 in DNA: TGTGCCTGGAGTGCTGCGAGACAGGGACATCAGCCCCAGCATTTT. This sequence encodes CAWSAARQGHQPQHF.

CDR3 nucleotides: TGTGCCAGCAGCTCACGACAGTGGTTTAGCAATCAGCCCCAGCATTTT. This gives the protein CASSSRQWFSNQPQHF. The gene calls are TRBV7-2 and TRBJ1-5; possibly TRBD1 for D (5 bases). The V end lost 4 bases, the J end lost 0 bases, and 13 bases lay between the germline ends. CDR1 SGHTA and CDR2 FQGNSA come from the germline V gene. The CDR3 is made up of 16 amino acids.

The rearrangement links TRBV27 to TRBJ1-6; a weak D match, TRBD1 (6 bases). The CDR3 spans 15 residues. Trimming removed 4 bases from V and 7 bases from J, with 14 bases in between. Germline lookup yields CDR1 MNHEY and CDR2 SMNVEV (reference sequence). CDR3 coding DNA: TGTGCCAGCAGTTGGGCGGGGAGGGGGAATTCACCCCTCCACTTT. It specifies CASSWAGRGNSPLHF.

The gene calls are TRBV7-9 and TRBJ2-1; D unresolved. CDR1 is SEHNR and CDR2 is FQNEAQ in the germline V gene (reference sequence). V gave up 5 bases and J gave up 3 bases, with 14 bases separating them. CDR3 length: 15 amino acids. As DNA, the CDR3 is TGTGCCAGCAGCCAACCTGAGGAGCACTACAATGAGCAGTTCTTC. Translating gives CASSQPEEHYNEQFF.

The V gene is TRBV5-1, the J gene TRBJ1-1; tentative D call: TRBD1 (5 bases). The CDR3 consists of 16 residues. The V end lost 0 bases, the J end lost 13 bases, and 25 bases lay between the germline ends. Germline V gene data show CDR1 as SGHRS and CDR2 as YFSETQ. The CDR3: CASSLEGVSGSGFVFF. CDR3 in DNA: TGCGCCAGCAGCTTGGAAGGTGTTTCCGGGTCAGGGTTTGTTTTCTTT.

The J gene is TRBJ1-2, the V gene TRBV2, with D possibly matching TRBD1 (6 bases). There are 15 residues in the CDR3. In germline, CDR1 is SNHLY, CDR2 FYNNEI. V lost 4 bases and J 4 bases, leaving 16 bases between the germline ends. The CDR3 here is CASSGPTGTSYGYTF. The CDR3, as DNA: TGTGCCAGCAGTGGACCCACCGGGACAAGCTATGGCTACACCTTC.